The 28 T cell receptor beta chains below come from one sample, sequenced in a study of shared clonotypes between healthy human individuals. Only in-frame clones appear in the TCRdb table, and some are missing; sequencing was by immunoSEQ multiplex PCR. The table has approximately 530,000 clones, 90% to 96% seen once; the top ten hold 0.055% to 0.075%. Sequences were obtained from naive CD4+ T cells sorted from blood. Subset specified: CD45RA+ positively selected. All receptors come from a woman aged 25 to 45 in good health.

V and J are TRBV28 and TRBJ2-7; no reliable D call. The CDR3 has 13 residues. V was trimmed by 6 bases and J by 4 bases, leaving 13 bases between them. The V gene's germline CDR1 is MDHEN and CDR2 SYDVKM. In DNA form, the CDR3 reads TGTGCCAGCAGCGAAGACATCGGTTACGAGCAGTACTTC. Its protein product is CASSEDIGYEQYF.

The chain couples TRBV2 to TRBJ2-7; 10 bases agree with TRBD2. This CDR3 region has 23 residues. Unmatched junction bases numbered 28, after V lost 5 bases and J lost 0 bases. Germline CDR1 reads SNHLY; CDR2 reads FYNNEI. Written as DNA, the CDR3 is TGTGCCAGCAGTCCTTGGCCTAGCGGGAGATATGACCCAAACCTACGAGCCTCCTACGAGCAGTACTTC. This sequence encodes CASSPWPSGRYDPNLRASYEQYF.

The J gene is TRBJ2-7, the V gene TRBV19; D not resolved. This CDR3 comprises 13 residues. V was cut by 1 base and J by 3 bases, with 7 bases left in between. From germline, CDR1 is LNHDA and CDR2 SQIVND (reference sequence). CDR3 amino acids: CASSIAGDYEQYF. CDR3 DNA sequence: TGTGCCAGTAGTATAGCTGGAGACTACGAGCAGTACTTC.

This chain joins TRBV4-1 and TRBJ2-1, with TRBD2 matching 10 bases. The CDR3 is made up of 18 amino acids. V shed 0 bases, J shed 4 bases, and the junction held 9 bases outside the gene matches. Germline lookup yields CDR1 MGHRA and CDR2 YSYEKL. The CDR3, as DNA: TGCGCCAGCAGCCAAGATTTGGCTAGCGGGAGCATATACAATGAGCAGTTCTTC. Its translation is CASSQDLASGSIYNEQFF.

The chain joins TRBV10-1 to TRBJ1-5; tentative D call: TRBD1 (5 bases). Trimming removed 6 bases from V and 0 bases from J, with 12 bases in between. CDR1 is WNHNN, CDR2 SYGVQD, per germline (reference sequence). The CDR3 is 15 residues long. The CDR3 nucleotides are TGCGCCAGCAGGACAGTCAACGATAGCAATCAGCCCCAGCATTTT. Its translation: CASRTVNDSNQPQHF.

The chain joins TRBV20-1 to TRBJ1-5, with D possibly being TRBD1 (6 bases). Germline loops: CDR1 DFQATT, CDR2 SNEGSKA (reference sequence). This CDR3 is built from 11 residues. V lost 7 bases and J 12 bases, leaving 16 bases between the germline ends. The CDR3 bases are TGCAGTGGTACAGACAGGTTAATCCAGCATTTT. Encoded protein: CSGTDRLIQHF.

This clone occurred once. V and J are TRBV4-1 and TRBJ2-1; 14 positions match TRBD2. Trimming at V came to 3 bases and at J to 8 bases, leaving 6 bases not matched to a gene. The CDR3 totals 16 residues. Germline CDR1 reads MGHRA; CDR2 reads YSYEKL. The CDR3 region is CASSHKGLAGEDEQFF. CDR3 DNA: TGCGCCAGCAGCCATAAGGGACTAGCGGGAGAGGATGAGCAGTTCTTC.

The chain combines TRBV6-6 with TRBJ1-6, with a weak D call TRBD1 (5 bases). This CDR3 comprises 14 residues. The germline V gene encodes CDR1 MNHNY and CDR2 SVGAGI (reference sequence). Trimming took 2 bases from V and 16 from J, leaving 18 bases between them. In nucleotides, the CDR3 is TGTGCCAGCAGTTACGCAAAGGACACGCTAAGACTCCACTTT. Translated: CASSYAKDTLRLHF.

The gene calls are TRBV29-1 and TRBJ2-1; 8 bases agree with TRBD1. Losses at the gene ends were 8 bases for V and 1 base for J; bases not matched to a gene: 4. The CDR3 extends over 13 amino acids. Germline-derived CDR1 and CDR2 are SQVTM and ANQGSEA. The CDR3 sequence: CSHRQGSYNEQFF. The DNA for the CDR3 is TGCAGCCATAGACAGGGGTCCTACAATGAGCAGTTCTTC.

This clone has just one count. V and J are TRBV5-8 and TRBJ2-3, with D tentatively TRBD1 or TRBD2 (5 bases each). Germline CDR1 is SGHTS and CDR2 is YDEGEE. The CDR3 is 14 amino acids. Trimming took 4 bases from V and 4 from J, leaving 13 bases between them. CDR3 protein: CASSPRDDPDTQYF. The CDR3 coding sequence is TGTGCCAGCAGCCCCCGGGACGACCCAGATACGCAGTATTTT.

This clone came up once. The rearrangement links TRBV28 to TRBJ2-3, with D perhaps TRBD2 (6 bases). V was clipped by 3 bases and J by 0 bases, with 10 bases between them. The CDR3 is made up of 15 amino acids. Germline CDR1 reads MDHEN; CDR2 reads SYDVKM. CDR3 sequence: CASSFGGLSTDTQYF. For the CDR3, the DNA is TGTGCCAGCAGTTTTGGGGGACTGAGCACAGATACGCAGTATTTT.

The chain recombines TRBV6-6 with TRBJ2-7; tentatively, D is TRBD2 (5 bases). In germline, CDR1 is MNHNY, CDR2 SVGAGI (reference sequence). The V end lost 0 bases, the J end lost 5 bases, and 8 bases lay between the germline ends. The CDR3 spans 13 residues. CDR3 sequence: CASSYSGSHEQYF. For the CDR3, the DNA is TGTGCCAGCAGTTACTCGGGGAGCCACGAGCAGTACTTC.

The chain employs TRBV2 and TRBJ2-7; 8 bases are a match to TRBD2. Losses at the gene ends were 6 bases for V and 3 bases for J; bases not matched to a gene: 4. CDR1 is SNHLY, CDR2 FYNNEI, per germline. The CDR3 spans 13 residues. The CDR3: CASRREVGYEQYF. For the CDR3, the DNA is TGTGCCAGCAGGCGGGAGGTCGGCTACGAGCAGTACTTC.

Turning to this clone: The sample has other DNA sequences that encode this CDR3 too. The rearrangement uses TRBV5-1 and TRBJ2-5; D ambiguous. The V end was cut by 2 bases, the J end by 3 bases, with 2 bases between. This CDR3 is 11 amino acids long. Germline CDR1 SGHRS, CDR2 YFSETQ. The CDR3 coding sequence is TGCGCCAGCAGCTTTAAAGAGACCCAGTACTTC. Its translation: CASSFKETQYF.

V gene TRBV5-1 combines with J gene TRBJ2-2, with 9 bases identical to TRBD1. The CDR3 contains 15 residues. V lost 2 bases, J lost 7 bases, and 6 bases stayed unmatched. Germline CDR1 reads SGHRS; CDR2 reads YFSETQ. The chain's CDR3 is CASSLSGQGSGELFF. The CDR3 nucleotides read TGCGCCAGCAGCTTATCGGGACAGGGCAGCGGGGAGCTGTTTTTT.

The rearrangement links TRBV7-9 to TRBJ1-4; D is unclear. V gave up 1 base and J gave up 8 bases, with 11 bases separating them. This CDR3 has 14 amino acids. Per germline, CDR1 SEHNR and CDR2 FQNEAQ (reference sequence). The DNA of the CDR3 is TGTGCCAGCAGCTTAGGGGCCCAGAAGGAAAAACTGTTTTTT. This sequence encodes CASSLGAQKEKLFF.

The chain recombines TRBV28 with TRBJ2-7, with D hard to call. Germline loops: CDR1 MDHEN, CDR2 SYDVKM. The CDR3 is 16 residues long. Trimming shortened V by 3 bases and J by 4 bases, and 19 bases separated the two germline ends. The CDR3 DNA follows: TGTGCCAGCAGTTTTTCTTCGGCCCCTCGTGAGTACGAGCAGTACTTC. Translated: CASSFSSAPREYEQYF.

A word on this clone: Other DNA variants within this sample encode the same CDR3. The CDR3 DNA reads TGCGCCAGCAGCTTAGGACTAGCGGGAGGGCATGAGCAGTTCTTC. Translating gives CASSLGLAGGHEQFF. The chain is built from TRBV5-1 and TRBJ2-1; 15 bases agree with TRBD2. The germline gives CDR1 SGHRS, CDR2 YFSETQ. There are 15 residues in the CDR3. Losses at the gene ends were 2 bases for V and 8 bases for J; bases not matched to a gene: 2.

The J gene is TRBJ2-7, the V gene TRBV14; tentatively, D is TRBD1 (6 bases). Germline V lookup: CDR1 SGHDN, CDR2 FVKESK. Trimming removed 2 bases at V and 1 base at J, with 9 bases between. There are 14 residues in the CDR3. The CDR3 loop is CASSQRGTSYEQYF. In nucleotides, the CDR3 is TGTGCCAGCAGCCAAAGGGGGACGTCCTACGAGCAGTACTTC. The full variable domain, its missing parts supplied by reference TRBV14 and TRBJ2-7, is EAGVTQFPSHSVIEKGQTVTLRCDPISGHDNLYWYRRVMGKEIKFLLHFVKESKQDESGMPNNRFLAERTGGTYSTLKVQPAELEDSGVYFCASSQRGTSYEQYFGPGTRLTVT.

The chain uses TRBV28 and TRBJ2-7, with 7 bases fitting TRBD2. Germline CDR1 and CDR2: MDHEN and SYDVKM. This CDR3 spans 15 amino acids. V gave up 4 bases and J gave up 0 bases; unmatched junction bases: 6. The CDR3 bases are TGTGCCAGCAGTTCGCTAGCGGTTGTCTCCTACGAGCAGTACTTC. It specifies CASSSLAVVSYEQYF.

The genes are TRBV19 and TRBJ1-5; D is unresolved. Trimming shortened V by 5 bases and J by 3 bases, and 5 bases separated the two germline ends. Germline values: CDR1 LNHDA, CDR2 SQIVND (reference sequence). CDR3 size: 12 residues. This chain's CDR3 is CASSWVNQPQHF. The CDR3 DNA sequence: TGTGCCAGTAGTTGGGTCAATCAGCCCCAGCATTTT. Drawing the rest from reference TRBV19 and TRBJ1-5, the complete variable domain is DGGITQSPKYLFRKEGQNVTLSCEQNLNHDAMYWYRQDPGQGLRLIYYSQIVNDFQKGDIAEGYSVSREKKESFPLTVTSAQKNPTAFYLCASSWVNQPQHFGDGTRLSIL.

CDR3: CASSLTTGVSYEQYF. The DNA for the CDR3 is TGCGCCAGCAGCCTCACGACAGGGGTATCCTACGAGCAGTACTTC. The chain joins TRBV4-1 to TRBJ2-5; 8 bases are shared with TRBD1. The J call is doubtful: the DNA matches TRBJ2-7 better. The CDR3 runs 15 residues. Germline values: CDR1 MGHRA, CDR2 YSYEKL.

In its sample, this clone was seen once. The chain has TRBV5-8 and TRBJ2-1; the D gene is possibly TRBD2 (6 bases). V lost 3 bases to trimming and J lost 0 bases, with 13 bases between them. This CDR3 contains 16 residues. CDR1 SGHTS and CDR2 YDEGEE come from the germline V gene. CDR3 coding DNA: TGTGCCAGCAGCTCCAATAGCGGAAGCTCCTACAATGAGCAGTTCTTC. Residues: CASSSNSGSSYNEQFF.

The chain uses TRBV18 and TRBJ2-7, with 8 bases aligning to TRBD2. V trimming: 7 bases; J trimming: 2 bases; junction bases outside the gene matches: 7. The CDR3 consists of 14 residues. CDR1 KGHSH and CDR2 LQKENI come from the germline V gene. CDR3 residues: CASYSGGGPYEQYF. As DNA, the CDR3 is TGTGCCAGCTACAGCGGGGGAGGACCCTACGAGCAGTACTTC.

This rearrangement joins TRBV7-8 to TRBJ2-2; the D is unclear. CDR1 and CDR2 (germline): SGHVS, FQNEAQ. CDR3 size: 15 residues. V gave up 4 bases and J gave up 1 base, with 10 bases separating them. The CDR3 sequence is CASSYRRLNTGELFF. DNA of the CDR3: TGTGCCAGCAGCTACCGAAGGCTGAACACCGGGGAGCTGTTTTTT. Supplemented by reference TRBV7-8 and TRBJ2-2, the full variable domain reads GAGVSQSPRYKVAKRGQDVALRCDPISGHVSLFWYQQALGQGPEFLTYFQNEAQLDKSGLPSDRFFAERPEGSVSTLKIQRTQQEDSAVYLCASSYRRLNTGELFFGEGSRLTVL.

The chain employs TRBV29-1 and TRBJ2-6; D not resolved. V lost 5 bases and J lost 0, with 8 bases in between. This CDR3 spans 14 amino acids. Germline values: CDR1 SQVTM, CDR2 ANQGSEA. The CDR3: CSVRSYSGANVLTF. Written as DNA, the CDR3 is TGCAGCGTTCGGTCCTACTCTGGGGCCAACGTCCTGACTTTC.

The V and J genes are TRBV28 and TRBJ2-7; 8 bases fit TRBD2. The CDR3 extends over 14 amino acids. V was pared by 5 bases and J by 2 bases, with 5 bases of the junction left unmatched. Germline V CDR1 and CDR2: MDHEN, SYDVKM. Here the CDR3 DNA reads TGTGCCAGCAGTCTAACTAGCGGAGCCTACGAGCAGTACTTC. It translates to CASSLTSGAYEQYF. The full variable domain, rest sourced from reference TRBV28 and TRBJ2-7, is DVKVTQSSRYLVKRTGEKVFLECVQDMDHENMFWYRQDPGLGLRLIYFSYDVKMKEKGDIPEGYSVSREKKERFSLILESASTNQTSMYLCASSLTSGAYEQYFGPGTRLTVT.

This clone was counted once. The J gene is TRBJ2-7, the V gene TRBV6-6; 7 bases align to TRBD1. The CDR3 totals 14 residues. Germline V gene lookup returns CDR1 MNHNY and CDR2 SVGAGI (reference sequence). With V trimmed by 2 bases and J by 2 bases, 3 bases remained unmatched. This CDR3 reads CASSYDRAAYEQYF. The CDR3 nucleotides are TGTGCCAGCAGTTACGACAGGGCGGCCTACGAGCAGTACTTC.